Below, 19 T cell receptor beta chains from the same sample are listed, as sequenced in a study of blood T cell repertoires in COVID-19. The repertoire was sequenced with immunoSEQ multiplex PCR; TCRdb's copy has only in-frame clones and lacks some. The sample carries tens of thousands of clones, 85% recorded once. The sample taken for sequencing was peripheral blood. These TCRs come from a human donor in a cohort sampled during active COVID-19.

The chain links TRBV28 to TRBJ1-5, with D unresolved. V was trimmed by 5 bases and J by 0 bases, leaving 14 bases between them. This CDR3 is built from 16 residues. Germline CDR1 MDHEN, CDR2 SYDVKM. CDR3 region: CASSPTPGSSNQPQHF. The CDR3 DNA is TGTGCCAGCAGTCCTACTCCGGGATCTAGCAATCAGCCCCAGCATTTT. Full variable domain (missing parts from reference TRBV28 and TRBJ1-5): DVKVTQSSRYLVKRTGEKVFLECVQDMDHENMFWYRQDPGLGLRLIYFSYDVKMKEKGDIPEGYSVSREKKERFSLILESASTNQTSMYLCASSPTPGSSNQPQHFGDGTRLSIL.

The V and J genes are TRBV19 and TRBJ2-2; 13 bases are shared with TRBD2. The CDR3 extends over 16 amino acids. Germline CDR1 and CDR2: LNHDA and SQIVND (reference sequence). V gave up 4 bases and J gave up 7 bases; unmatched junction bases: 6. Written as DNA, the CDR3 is TGTGCCAGTAGTAAGCGGACTAGCGGGAGTTTCGGGGAGCTGTTTTTT. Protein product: CASSKRTSGSFGELFF. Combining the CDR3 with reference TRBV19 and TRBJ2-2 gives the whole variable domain DGGITQSPKYLFRKEGQNVTLSCEQNLNHDAMYWYRQDPGQGLRLIYYSQIVNDFQKGDIAEGYSVSREKKESFPLTVTSAQKNPTAFYLCASSKRTSGSFGELFFGEGSRLTVL.

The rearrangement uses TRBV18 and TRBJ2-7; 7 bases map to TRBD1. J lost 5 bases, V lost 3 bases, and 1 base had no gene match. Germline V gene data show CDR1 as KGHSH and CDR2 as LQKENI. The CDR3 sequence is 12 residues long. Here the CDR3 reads CASSPQGDEQYF. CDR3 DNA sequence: TGTGCCAGCTCACCCCAGGGGGACGAGCAGTACTTC.

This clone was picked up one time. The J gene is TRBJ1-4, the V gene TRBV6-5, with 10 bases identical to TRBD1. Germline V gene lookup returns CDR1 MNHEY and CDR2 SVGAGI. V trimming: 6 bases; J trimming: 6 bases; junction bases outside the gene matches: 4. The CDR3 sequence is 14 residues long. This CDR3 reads CASRTGGADEKLFF. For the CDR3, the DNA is TGTGCCAGCAGGACAGGGGGCGCGGATGAAAAACTGTTTTTT.

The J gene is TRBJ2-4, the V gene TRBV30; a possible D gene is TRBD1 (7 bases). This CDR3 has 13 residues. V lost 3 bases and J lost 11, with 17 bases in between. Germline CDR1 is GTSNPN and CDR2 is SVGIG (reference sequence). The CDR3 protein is CAWRSAGGGLQYF. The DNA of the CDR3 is TGTGCCTGGAGATCGGCAGGGGGAGGACTTCAGTACTTC.

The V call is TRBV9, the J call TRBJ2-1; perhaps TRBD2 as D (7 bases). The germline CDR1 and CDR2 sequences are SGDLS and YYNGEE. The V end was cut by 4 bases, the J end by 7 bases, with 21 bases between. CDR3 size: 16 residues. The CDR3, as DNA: TGTGCCAGCAGCCCACGAGGGGGGGAGTTTAGGAATGAGCAGTTCTTC. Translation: CASSPRGGEFRNEQFF. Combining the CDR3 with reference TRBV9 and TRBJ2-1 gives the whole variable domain DSGVTQTPKHLITATGQRVTLRCSPRSGDLSVYWYQQSLDQGLQFLIQYYNGEERAKGNILERFSAQQFPDLHSELNLSSLELGDSALYFCASSPRGGEFRNEQFFGPGTRLTVL.

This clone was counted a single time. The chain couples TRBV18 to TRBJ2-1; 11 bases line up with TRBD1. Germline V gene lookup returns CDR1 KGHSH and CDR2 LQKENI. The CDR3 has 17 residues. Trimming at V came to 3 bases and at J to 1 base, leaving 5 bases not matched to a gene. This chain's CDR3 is CASSPLDRGLSYNEQFF. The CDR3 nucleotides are TGTGCCAGCTCACCGCTGGACAGGGGGCTTTCCTACAATGAGCAGTTCTTC.

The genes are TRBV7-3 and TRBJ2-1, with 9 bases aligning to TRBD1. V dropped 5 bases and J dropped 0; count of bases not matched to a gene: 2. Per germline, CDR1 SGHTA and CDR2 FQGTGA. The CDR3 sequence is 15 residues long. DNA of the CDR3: TGTGCCAGCAGCCAGACAGGGGGCTCCTACAATGAGCAGTTCTTC. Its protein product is CASSQTGGSYNEQFF.

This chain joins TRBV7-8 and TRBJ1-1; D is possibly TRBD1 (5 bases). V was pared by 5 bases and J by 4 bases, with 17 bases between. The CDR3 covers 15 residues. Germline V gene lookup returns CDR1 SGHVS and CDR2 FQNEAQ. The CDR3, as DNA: TGTGCCAGCAGCCTTCAGCAAGGGGTGGGCACTGAAGCTTTCTTT. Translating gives CASSLQQGVGTEAFF. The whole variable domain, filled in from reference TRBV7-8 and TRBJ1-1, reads GAGVSQSPRYKVAKRGQDVALRCDPISGHVSLFWYQQALGQGPEFLTYFQNEAQLDKSGLPSDRFFAERPEGSVSTLKIQRTQQEDSAVYLCASSLQQGVGTEAFFGQGTRLTVV.

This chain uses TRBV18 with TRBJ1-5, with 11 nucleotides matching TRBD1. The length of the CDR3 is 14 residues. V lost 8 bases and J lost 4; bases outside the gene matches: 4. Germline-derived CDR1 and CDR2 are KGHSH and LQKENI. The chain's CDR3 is CASGGQGANQPQHF. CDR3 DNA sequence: TGTGCCAGCGGCGGACAGGGGGCGAATCAGCCCCAGCATTTT.

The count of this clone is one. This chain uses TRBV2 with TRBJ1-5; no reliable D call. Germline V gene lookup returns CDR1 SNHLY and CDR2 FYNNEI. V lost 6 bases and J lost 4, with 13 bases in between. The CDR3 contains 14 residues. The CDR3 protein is CASRAGSPNQPQHF. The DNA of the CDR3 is TGTGCCAGCAGGGCGGGGTCACCAAATCAGCCCCAGCATTTT.

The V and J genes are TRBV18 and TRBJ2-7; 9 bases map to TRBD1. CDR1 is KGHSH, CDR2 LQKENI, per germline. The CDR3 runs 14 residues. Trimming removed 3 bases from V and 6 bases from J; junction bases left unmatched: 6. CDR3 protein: CASSPGTGTSEQYF. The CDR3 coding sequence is TGTGCCAGCTCACCCGGGACAGGGACTTCCGAGCAGTACTTC.

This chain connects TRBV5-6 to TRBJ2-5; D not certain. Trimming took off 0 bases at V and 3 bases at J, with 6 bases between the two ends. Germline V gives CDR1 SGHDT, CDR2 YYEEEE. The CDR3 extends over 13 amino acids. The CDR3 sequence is CASSLDFEETQYF. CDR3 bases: TGTGCCAGCAGCTTGGATTTCGAAGAGACCCAGTACTTC.

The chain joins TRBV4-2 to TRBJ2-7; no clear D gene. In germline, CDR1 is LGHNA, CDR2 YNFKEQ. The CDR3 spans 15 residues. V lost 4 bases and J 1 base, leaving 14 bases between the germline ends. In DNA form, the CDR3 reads TGTGCCAGCAGCCGCGAACCCCTGCAATCCTACGAGCAGTACTTC. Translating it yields CASSREPLQSYEQYF.

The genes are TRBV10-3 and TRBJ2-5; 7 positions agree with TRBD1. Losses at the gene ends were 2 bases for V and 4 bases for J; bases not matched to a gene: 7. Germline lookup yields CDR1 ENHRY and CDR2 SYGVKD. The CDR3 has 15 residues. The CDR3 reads CAISETTGLGETQYF. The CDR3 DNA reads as TGTGCCATCAGTGAGACGACAGGGTTAGGAGAGACCCAGTACTTC.

CDR3 nucleotides: TGTGCCAGCAGTTCCCGGTGGTATGAGCAGTTCTTC. Protein: CASSSRWYEQFF. The chain has TRBV12-3 or TRBV12-4 and TRBJ2-1; no firm D call. This CDR3 is 12 amino acids long. V gave up 4 bases and J gave up 8 bases, with 9 bases separating them.

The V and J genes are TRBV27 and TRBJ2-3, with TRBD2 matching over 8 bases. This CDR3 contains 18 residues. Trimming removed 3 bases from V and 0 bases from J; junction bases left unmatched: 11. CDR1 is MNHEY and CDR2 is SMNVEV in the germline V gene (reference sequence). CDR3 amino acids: CASSLGTLAGSSTDTQYF. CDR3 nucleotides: TGTGCCAGCAGTTTGGGGACATTAGCGGGGTCTAGCACAGATACGCAGTATTTT.

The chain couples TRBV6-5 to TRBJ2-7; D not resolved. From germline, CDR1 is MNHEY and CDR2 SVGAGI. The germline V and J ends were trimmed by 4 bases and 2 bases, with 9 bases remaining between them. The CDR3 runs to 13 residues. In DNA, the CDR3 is TGTGCCAGCAGTTCTCCAGTAACCTACGAGCAGTACTTC. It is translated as CASSSPVTYEQYF.

The CDR3: CASSYDRATLNSPLHF. CDR3 DNA: TGTGCCAGCAGTTACGACAGGGCGACCCTTAATTCACCCCTCCACTTT. This chain joins TRBV6-5 and TRBJ1-6; 7 bases match TRBD1. The germline gives CDR1 MNHEY, CDR2 SVGAGI. Trimming took 2 bases from V and 6 from J; bases not matched to a gene: 7. This CDR3 is 16 amino acids long.